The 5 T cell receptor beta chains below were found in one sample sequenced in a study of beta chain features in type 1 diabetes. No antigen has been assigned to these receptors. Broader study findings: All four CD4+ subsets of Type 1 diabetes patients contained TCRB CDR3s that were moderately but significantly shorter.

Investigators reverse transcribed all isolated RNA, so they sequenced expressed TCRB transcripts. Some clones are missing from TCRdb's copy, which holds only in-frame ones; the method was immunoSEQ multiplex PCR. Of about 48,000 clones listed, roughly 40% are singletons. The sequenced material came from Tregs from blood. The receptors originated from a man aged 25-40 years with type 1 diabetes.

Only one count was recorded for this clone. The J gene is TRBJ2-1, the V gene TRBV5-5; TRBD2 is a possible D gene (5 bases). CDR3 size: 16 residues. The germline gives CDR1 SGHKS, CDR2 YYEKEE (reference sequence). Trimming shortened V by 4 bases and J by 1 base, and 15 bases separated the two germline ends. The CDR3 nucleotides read TGTGCCAGCAGCGCCCTTACTAGAGGATCCTACAATGAGCAGTTCTTC. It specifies CASSALTRGSYNEQFF. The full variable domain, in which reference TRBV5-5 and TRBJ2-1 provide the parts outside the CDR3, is DAGVTQSPTHLIKTRGQQVTLRCSPISGHKSVSWYQQVLGQGPQFIFQYYEKEERGRGNFPDRFSARQFPNYSSELNVNALLLGDSALYLCASSALTRGSYNEQFFGPGTRLTVL.

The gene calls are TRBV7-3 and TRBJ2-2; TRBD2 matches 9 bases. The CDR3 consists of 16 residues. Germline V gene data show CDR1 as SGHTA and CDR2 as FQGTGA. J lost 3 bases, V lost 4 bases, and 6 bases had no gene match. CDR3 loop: CASSSGLALHTGELFF. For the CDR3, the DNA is TGTGCCAGCAGCTCGGGACTAGCCCTTCACACCGGGGAGCTGTTTTTT. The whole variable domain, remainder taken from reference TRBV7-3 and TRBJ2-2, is GAGVSQTPSNKVTEKGKYVELRCDPISGHTALYWYRQSLGQGPEFLIYFQGTGAADDSGLPNDRFFAVRPEGSVSTLKIQRTERGDSAVYLCASSSGLALHTGELFFGEGSRLTVL.

The CDR3: CASSFFLAGGTDTQYF. The CDR3 bases are TGTGCCAGCAGCTTCTTCCTAGCGGGAGGAACAGATACGCAGTATTTT. The V call is TRBV7-2, the J call TRBJ2-3, with TRBD2 identical over 11 bases. Germline V lookup: CDR1 SGHTA, CDR2 FQGNSA. This CDR3 region has 16 residues. V trimming: 3 bases; J trimming: 3 bases; junction bases outside the gene matches: 5.

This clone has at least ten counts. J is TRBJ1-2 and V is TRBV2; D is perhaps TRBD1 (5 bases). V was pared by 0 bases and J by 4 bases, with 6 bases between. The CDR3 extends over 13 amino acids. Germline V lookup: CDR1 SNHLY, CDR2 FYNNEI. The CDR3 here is CASSEARVYGYTF. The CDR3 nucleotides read TGTGCCAGCAGTGAAGCCAGGGTCTATGGCTACACCTTC.

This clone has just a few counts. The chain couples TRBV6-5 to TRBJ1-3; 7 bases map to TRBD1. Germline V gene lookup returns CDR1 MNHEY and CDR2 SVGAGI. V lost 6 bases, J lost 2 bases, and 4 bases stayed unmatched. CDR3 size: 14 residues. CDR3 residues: CASRPTGTGNTIYF. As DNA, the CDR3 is TGTGCCAGCAGGCCGACAGGGACTGGAAACACCATATATTTT.